Below, one TCR beta chain is given with its context. What it binds is not known. This sample stems from a study of Ad26.COV2.S vaccination and SARS-CoV-2 variants. The study, taken as a whole, reports: From the TCR breadth and depth analyses, total T cell responses may have been underestimated. The breadth of spike-specific CD8+ and CD4+ T cell responses after vaccination was reportedly substantial.

Assay: immunoSEQ multiplex PCR; the TCRdb copy retains only in-frame clones and omits some. The sample holds 450,000 to 550,000 clones, 89% seen once. Treatment noted: roughly 20 received Ad26.COV2.S at low or high dose, single or two shots; several received placebo; per-sample allocation not given. The samples date from day 63 after the first vaccine or placebo injection. The material sequenced was peripheral blood, taken in a trial of Ad26.COV2.S vaccine versus placebo. The origin of this receptor is a person between 18 and 65 years old who received the Ad26.COV2.S COVID-19 vaccine or a placebo.

The CDR3 nucleotides read TGTGCCAGCAGAGATGGTGTGAACACTGAAGCTTTCTTT. Protein product: CASRDGVNTEAFF. The rearrangement uses TRBV2 and TRBJ1-1; D gene uncertain. Trimming stripped 6 bases from V and 0 bases from J, with 8 bases between. Germline CDR1 is SNHLY and CDR2 is FYNNEI. The CDR3 is made up of 13 amino acids.